What follows describes a single TCR beta chain. Trimming took off 4 bases at V and 5 bases at J, with 18 bases between the two ends. In germline, CDR1 is SGHKS, CDR2 YYEKEE (reference sequence). The length of the CDR3 is 16 residues. These data originate in a study of Ad26.COV2.S vaccination and SARS-CoV-2 variants. Study-wide context: Once, or twice with 56 days between doses, Ad26.COV2.S was given intramuscularly.

Treatment specified: roughly 20 received Ad26.COV2.S at low or high dose, single or two shots; about five received placebo; per-sample allocation not given. Each sample was drawn 63 days after the first injection (of vaccine or placebo). Generated by immunoSEQ multiplex PCR, the TCRdb table keeps only in-frame clones and is missing some. This table holds some 300,000 clones, about 82% found once. The V call is TRBV5-5, the J call TRBJ2-2, with D perhaps matching TRBD1 (7 bases). The sample was peripheral blood, taken in a trial of Ad26.COV2.S vaccine versus placebo. The source is a person aged 18 to 59 who received the Ad26.COV2.S COVID-19 vaccine or a placebo. DNA for the CDR3: TGTGCCAGCAGCCCGGAGGGGCAGGGGGGAACCGGGGAGCTGTTTTTT. Protein product: CASSPEGQGGTGELFF.